This T cell receptor (beta chain) was identified in a study of beta chain features in type 1 diabetes. Expressed TCRB transcripts got sequenced, as all isolated RNA was reverse transcribed. Profiling relied on immunoSEQ multiplex PCR, and the TCRdb table lists in-frame clones only, not all of them. Counted here are around 500,000 clones, roughly an eighth occurring once; the ten biggest clones make up 0.04% to 0.05%. Sorting that relied on CD45RO/CCR7/CD25/CD127/CD95/CD27 yielded CD4+ naive, central memory, regulatory and stem cell-like memory cells. The J segment lost 8 bases and the V segment lost 8 bases, leaving 5 bases of the junction unmatched. The germline CDR1 and CDR2 sequences are PRHDT and FYEKMQ (reference sequence). The CDR3 length is 14 residues. General study findings and limits: Cells carrying high TCR expression could end up over-represented when cDNA is sequenced. TCRB repertoires of naive, central memory and Treg cells appeared more similar among patients than among healthy donors. Patients with type 1 diabetes carried fewer insertions and had more deletions at their VDJ junctions.

A remark on this clone: Its matching antigen is unknown.

The specimen sequenced was naive CD4+ T cells from blood. V usage is TRBV13 and J usage is TRBJ2-2, with 13 bases that match TRBD2. This receptor was identified in a woman between 18 and 29 years old in good health. The CDR3 reads CASRTSGSSGELFF. DNA for the CDR3: TGTGCCAGCCGGACTAGCGGGAGTTCGGGGGAGCTGTTTTTT.